Shown below are 20 T cell receptor beta chains from a single sample sequenced in a study of T cell repertoires in cytomegalovirus infection. These receptors lack a known antigen. TCRdb itself ran the reads through MiXCR, one entry per CDR3 protein. Of approximately 590,000 distinct CDR3 sequences in the sample, 40% were seen once. The sequencing used cultured PBMCs, collected from culture after CMV antigen stimulation. The receptors shown here come from a human donor in good health (CMV status not recorded). Some clones in this sample may be carry-over from other donors' samples.

This chain links TRBV10-3 with TRBJ2-3, with D unclear. The CDR3 consists of 14 residues. In germline, CDR1 is ENHRY, CDR2 SYGVKD. V lost 2 bases, J lost 2 bases, and 8 bases lay in between. The CDR3, as DNA: TGTGCCATCAGTGAGAAGGCGGTCACAGATACGCAGTATTTT. Protein sequence: CAISEKAVTDTQYF.

The V gene is TRBV7-9, the J gene TRBJ2-7; tentative D call: TRBD2 (5 bases). Germline lookup yields CDR1 SEHNR and CDR2 FQNEAQ (reference sequence). The CDR3 has 13 amino acids. V lost 10 bases and J 0 bases, leaving 13 bases between the germline ends. CDR3 DNA: TGTGCCACCTCACGGGGTAGCTCCTACGAGCAGTACTTC. Translated: CATSRGSSYEQYF.

The J gene is TRBJ1-2, the V gene TRBV30, with D possibly being TRBD1 (5 bases). V was pared by 1 base and J by 1 base, with 16 bases between. The length of the CDR3 is 16 residues. Germline V gives CDR1 GTSNPN, CDR2 SVGIG (reference sequence). CDR3 amino acids: CAWSADTEVVNYGYTF. For the CDR3, the DNA is TGTGCCTGGAGTGCGGACACGGAGGTCGTTAACTATGGCTACACCTTC.

This rearrangement joins TRBV4-2 to TRBJ2-1, with D perhaps TRBD1 or TRBD2 (6 bases each). Germline V gene data show CDR1 as LGHNA and CDR2 as YNFKEQ. V lost 0 bases and J lost 7, with 10 bases in between. The CDR3 covers 14 residues. The CDR3 DNA reads TGTGCCAGCAGCCAAGACGGGGGCTTGAATGAGCAGTTCTTC. Residues: CASSQDGGLNEQFF.

The chain combines TRBV11-2 with TRBJ1-2, with D possibly matching TRBD1 (6 bases). CDR1 is SGHAT and CDR2 is FQNNGV in the germline V gene. The CDR3 sequence is 17 residues long. Trimming took 1 base from V and 4 from J, leaving 19 bases between them. The CDR3 sequence: CASSLGGAAGLSYGYTF. CDR3 nucleotide sequence: TGTGCCAGCAGCTTAGGGGGGGCGGCAGGCTTATCCTATGGCTACACCTTC.

This clonotype has more than one count but fewer than ten. V and J are TRBV12-3 or TRBV12-4 and TRBJ2-1; D might be TRBD1 (6 bases). Trimming removed 5 bases at V and 0 bases at J, with 17 bases between. The CDR3 loop spans 17 amino acids. The CDR3 DNA sequence: TGTGCCAGCAGTCCTCAGGGGTGGTATCCCTCCTACAATGAGCAGTTCTTC. Translation gives CASSPQGWYPSYNEQFF.

The chain couples TRBV7-4 to TRBJ2-3; 10 bases match TRBD2. CDR1 is SGHVT, CDR2 SQSDAQ, per germline. This CDR3 is built from 16 residues. The trim removed 4 bases at V and 2 bases at J, leaving 6 bases unmatched. The CDR3 DNA reads TGTGCCAGCAGCTACAGTAGCGGGGGGTCCACAGATACGCAGTATTTT. It is translated as CASSYSSGGSTDTQYF.

This clonotype was picked up one time. The J gene is TRBJ2-6, the V gene TRBV6-4; D is possibly TRBD1 or TRBD2 (5 bases each). Trimming stripped 0 bases from V and 0 bases from J, with 12 bases between. The length of the CDR3 is 18 residues. Looked up from germline, CDR1 is MRHNA and CDR2 is SNTAGT. CDR3 protein: CASSDSGDPSSGANVLTF. As DNA, the CDR3 is TGTGCCAGCAGTGACTCCGGGGACCCAAGCTCTGGGGCCAACGTCCTGACTTTC.

This sequence joins TRBV6-2 or TRBV6-3 and TRBJ2-7; 7 nucleotides match TRBD2. J gave up 4 bases and V 6 bases, and 12 bases lay outside the gene matches. This CDR3 is 15 amino acids long. Germline lookup yields CDR1 MNHEY and CDR2 SVGEGT. The CDR3 coding sequence is TGTGCCAGCAGCGCCGACCCGGGACTAATTTACGAGCAGTACTTC. Amino acids: CASSADPGLIYEQYF.

The rearrangement links TRBV6-6 to TRBJ2-7, with TRBD2 matching 12 bases. The CDR3 is made up of 14 amino acids. The germline V gene has CDR1 MNHNY and CDR2 SVGAGI (reference sequence). V shed 6 bases, J shed 3 bases, and the junction held 3 bases outside the gene matches. CDR3 residues: CASRTSGRDYEQYF. The DNA for the CDR3 is TGTGCCAGCAGGACTAGCGGGAGAGACTACGAGCAGTACTTC.

The rearrangement uses TRBV20-1 and TRBJ2-3; possible D gene TRBD1, 5 bases. V gave up 6 bases and J gave up 0 bases, with 22 bases separating them. Germline lookup yields CDR1 DFQATT and CDR2 SNEGSKA (reference sequence). There are 17 residues in the CDR3. CDR3 nucleotide sequence: TGCAGTGCAAAAAATCTGGGGCAGAAGACTAGCACAGATACGCAGTATTTT. The encoded protein is CSAKNLGQKTSTDTQYF.

This clonotype was seen once. The chain joins TRBV6-6 to TRBJ1-3, with D unclear. CDR3 length: 17 residues. Trimming took off 0 bases at V and 0 bases at J, with 12 bases between the two ends. Germline values: CDR1 MNHNY, CDR2 SVGAGI (reference sequence). CDR3 DNA: TGTGCCAGCAGTTACTCTGAGCAAGTAGGCTCTGGAAACACCATATATTTT. Protein sequence: CASSYSEQVGSGNTIYF.

J is TRBJ1-2 and V is TRBV12-3 or TRBV12-4; 7 nucleotides match TRBD1. J gave up 6 bases and V 6 bases, and 10 bases lay outside the gene matches. CDR3 length: 14 amino acids. CDR3 coding DNA: TGTGCCAGCAGCCATCGCACAGGGGTTAATGGCTACACCTTC. Encoded protein: CASSHRTGVNGYTF.

A few counts support this clonotype. The V gene is TRBV12-3 or TRBV12-4, the J gene TRBJ1-2; D is possibly TRBD1 (6 bases). Trimming removed 7 bases from V and 5 bases from J, with 14 bases in between. The CDR3 length is 13 residues. This chain's CDR3 is CASNPGEGYGYTF. CDR3 bases: TGTGCCAGCAACCCAGGGGAGGGGTATGGCTACACCTTC.

This chain connects TRBV2 to TRBJ2-5; D not resolved. Trimming cost V 7 bases and J 2 bases, with 11 bases left between them. This CDR3 comprises 13 residues. Germline CDR1 is SNHLY and CDR2 is FYNNEI. The CDR3, as DNA: TGTGCCAGCAATGGCGCCAGACAAGAGACCCAGTACTTC. Translated: CASNGARQETQYF.

The chain recombines TRBV6-5 with TRBJ2-7, with no clear D. Germline lookup yields CDR1 MNHEY and CDR2 SVGAGI. V was cut by 5 bases and J by 2 bases, with 19 bases left in between. This CDR3 is built from 16 residues. The CDR3 bases are TGTGCCAGCAGTGAAGTGGTGTGGAACAGAGCCTACGAGCAGTACTTC. Its protein is CASSEVVWNRAYEQYF.

This clonotype was counted a few times. This chain connects TRBV4-1 to TRBJ2-3; TRBD2 agrees at 14 bases. This CDR3 has 16 residues. Germline V gene lookup returns CDR1 MGHRA and CDR2 YSYEKL. The trim removed 3 bases at V and 6 bases at J, leaving 5 bases unmatched. The CDR3 loop is CASSQTSGGAGDTQYF. CDR3 DNA sequence: TGCGCCAGCAGCCAGACTAGCGGGGGGGCCGGGGATACGCAGTATTTT.

The rearrangement joins TRBV6-1 to TRBJ1-5, with unresolved D. Germline CDR1 MNHNS, CDR2 SASEGT. Trimming removed 5 bases from V and 6 bases from J, with 20 bases in between. The CDR3 runs to 16 residues. DNA of the CDR3: TGTGCCAGCAGTCCCCGGTTCACCAGCAGCGCTCAGCCCCAGCATTTT. It specifies CASSPRFTSSAQPQHF.

This clonotype was counted a few times. The rearrangement links TRBV7-2 to TRBJ1-2; D not resolved. The CDR3 loop spans 15 amino acids. With 4 bases removed from V and 2 bases from J, the gap between germline ends came to 14 bases. Per the germline V gene, CDR1 is SGHTA and CDR2 is FQGNSA. The CDR3 DNA follows: TGTGCCAGCAGCTCACTCCCTCCGGCCAACTATGGCTACACCTTC. It codes for CASSSLPPANYGYTF.

The table lists this clonotype with a few counts. This CDR3 is CASSQAGTADNEQFF. The CDR3 region has the DNA TGTGCCAGCAGCCAGGCCGGGACAGCTGACAATGAGCAGTTCTTC. The V gene is TRBV7-9, the J gene TRBJ2-1; 7 bases match TRBD1. This CDR3 contains 15 residues. J was trimmed by 5 bases and V by 5 bases; bases with no gene match: 9. The germline V gene encodes CDR1 SEHNR and CDR2 FQNEAQ (reference sequence).